This T cell receptor beta chain appears in the sequencing data of a study of cytomegalovirus exposure and HLA in healthy donors. Germline lookup yields CDR1 LNHDA and CDR2 SQIVND (reference sequence). This CDR3 has 14 amino acids. Study results and limitations: Many donors shared some public TCRs, even though most TCR sequences were rare. In a later analysis, specific HLA alleles were associated with under 20,000 TCR beta sequences at a 0.05 false discovery rate. The classifier, whose performance was assessed in both the original and validation cohorts, reportedly diagnosed cytomegalovirus status with high specificity and sensitivity.

On this clone itself: What it recognizes is unknown.

A multiplex PCR was run with 60 Vbeta primers and 13 Jbeta primers. Profiling relied on immunoSEQ multiplex PCR, and the TCRdb table lists in-frame clones only, not all of them. The sample has around 150,000 clones; roughly 82% are singletons. The source is a man aged 50-60 years in good health and CMV-seropositive. J is TRBJ2-5 and V is TRBV19; D is perhaps TRBD1 (6 bases). The end of the DNA is better explained by TRBJ2-7, so the J call may be wrong. The source material was PBMCs. As DNA, the CDR3 is TGTGCCAGTAGTATAGATCACAGGGCCTACGAGCAGTACTTC. Its translation: CASSIDHRAYEQYF.